Listed below are T cell receptor beta chains from one sample, sequenced in a study of human thymus T cells. Produced via immunoSEQ multiplex PCR; TCRdb's table is partial and in-frame only. Among more than 45,000 clones, 94% were seen once, and the ten largest hold approximately 5.9%. The sequenced sample consisted of blood. These receptors were collected from a boy in the first two years of life with a congenital heart defect but otherwise immunologically healthy. Each CDR3 is given with its conserved first and last residue. Each record gives: J gene, D gene, CDR3 length, V gene, clone size, CDR3 protein, CDR3 DNA. D genes are given only for firm matches. Rows give clone size only sometimes, using once, few, many, or a class for an expanded clone.

j_call: TRBJ2-7
d_call: -
cdr3_length: 13
v_call: TRBV11-1
clone_size: -
cdr3_aa: CASSYRVHYEQYF
cdr3_nt: TGTGCCAGCAGCTACAGGGTTCACTACGAGCAGTACTTC

j_call: TRBJ2-3
d_call: TRBD1
cdr3_length: 14
v_call: TRBV10-3
clone_size: -
cdr3_aa: CATRGTGWTDTQYF
cdr3_nt: TGTGCCACCAGGGGGACAGGGTGGACAGATACGCAGTATTTT

j_call: TRBJ2-3
d_call: -
cdr3_length: 13
v_call: TRBV7-2
clone_size: -
cdr3_aa: CASSLGALDTQYF
cdr3_nt: TGTGCCAGCAGCTTAGGGGCCCTAGATACGCAGTATTTT

j_call: TRBJ2-1
d_call: TRBD2
cdr3_length: 17
v_call: TRBV7-9
clone_size: -
cdr3_aa: CASSLARLAGIYNEQFF
cdr3_nt: TGTGCCAGCAGCTTAGCCCGACTAGCGGGGATCTACAATGAGCAGTTCTTC

j_call: TRBJ1-1
d_call: TRBD1
cdr3_length: 14
v_call: TRBV2
clone_size: -
cdr3_aa: CASTTGQMNTEAFF
cdr3_nt: TGTGCCAGTACGACAGGGCAGATGAACACTGAAGCTTTCTTT

j_call: TRBJ1-2
d_call: -
cdr3_length: 12
v_call: TRBV19
clone_size: -
cdr3_aa: CASSFQGYGYTF
cdr3_nt: TGTGCCAGTAGTTTCCAGGGGTATGGCTACACCTTC

j_call: TRBJ2-3
d_call: -
cdr3_length: 14
v_call: TRBV7-9
clone_size: -
cdr3_aa: CASSLGGPTDTQYF
cdr3_nt: TGTGCCAGCAGCTTAGGGGGGCCCACAGATACGCAGTATTTT

j_call: TRBJ2-1
d_call: -
cdr3_length: 16
v_call: TRBV28
clone_size: -
cdr3_aa: CASSSSKAPYYNEQFF
cdr3_nt: TGTGCCAGCAGTTCTAGCAAAGCCCCGTACTACAATGAGCAGTTCTTC

j_call: TRBJ1-1
d_call: -
cdr3_length: 13
v_call: TRBV19
clone_size: -
cdr3_aa: CASSIGQNTEAFF
cdr3_nt: TGTGCCAGTAGTATAGGGCAGAACACTGAAGCTTTCTTT

j_call: TRBJ2-3
d_call: TRBD2
cdr3_length: 15
v_call: TRBV28
clone_size: -
cdr3_aa: CASSFWRTAGDTQYF
cdr3_nt: TGTGCCAGCAGTTTTTGGCGAACAGCGGGGGATACGCAGTATTTT

j_call: TRBJ1-1
d_call: TRBD1
cdr3_length: 14
v_call: TRBV7-9
clone_size: few
cdr3_aa: CASSLARGDTEAFF
cdr3_nt: TGTGCCAGCAGCTTAGCCAGGGGGGACACTGAAGCTTTCTTT

j_call: TRBJ2-1
d_call: -
cdr3_length: 12
v_call: TRBV27
clone_size: few
cdr3_aa: CASSLLGYEQFF
cdr3_nt: TGTGCCAGCAGTTTATTAGGGTATGAGCAGTTCTTC

j_call: TRBJ1-1
d_call: TRBD1
cdr3_length: 15
v_call: TRBV10-2
clone_size: -
cdr3_aa: CASSDPGQGNTEAFF
cdr3_nt: TGCGCCAGCAGTGACCCGGGACAGGGGAACACTGAAGCTTTCTTT

j_call: TRBJ2-5
d_call: -
cdr3_length: 12
v_call: TRBV12-5
clone_size: once
cdr3_aa: CASGFNLETQYF
cdr3_nt: TGTGCTAGTGGTTTCAACTTAGAGACCCAGTACTTC

j_call: TRBJ2-1
d_call: TRBD2
cdr3_length: 18
v_call: TRBV2
clone_size: -
cdr3_aa: CASSELPRTSQTYNEQFF
cdr3_nt: TGTGCCAGCAGTGAATTGCCCCGGACTAGCCAAACCTACAATGAGCAGTTCTTC

j_call: TRBJ2-5
d_call: TRBD2
cdr3_length: 19
v_call: TRBV4-2
clone_size: -
cdr3_aa: CASSQVGVRAGAFQETQYF
cdr3_nt: TGTGCCAGCAGCCAAGTCGGGGTTCGAGCGGGGGCCTTCCAAGAGACCCAGTACTTC

j_call: TRBJ1-1
d_call: TRBD1
cdr3_length: 16
v_call: TRBV6-5
clone_size: -
cdr3_aa: CASSYSIGTGKGEAFF
cdr3_nt: TGTGCCAGCAGTTACTCGATAGGGACAGGGAAGGGAGAAGCTTTCTTT

j_call: TRBJ2-7
d_call: TRBD2
cdr3_length: 15
v_call: TRBV6-1
clone_size: -
cdr3_aa: CASNPTSGLSYEQYF
cdr3_nt: TGTGCCAGCAACCCGACTAGCGGGCTCTCCTACGAGCAGTACTTC

j_call: TRBJ2-7
d_call: TRBD2
cdr3_length: 15
v_call: TRBV18
clone_size: -
cdr3_aa: CASSLLGGGAYEQYF
cdr3_nt: TGTGCCAGCTCCCTCCTTGGCGGGGGGGCGTACGAGCAGTACTTC

j_call: TRBJ2-7
d_call: TRBD1
cdr3_length: 16
v_call: TRBV5-1
clone_size: -
cdr3_aa: CASSPTGQGGIYEQYF
cdr3_nt: TGCGCCAGCAGCCCGACCGGACAGGGAGGTATCTACGAGCAGTACTTC

j_call: TRBJ1-5
d_call: TRBD1
cdr3_length: 16
v_call: TRBV11-3
clone_size: once
cdr3_aa: CASSLVLGQGDQPQHF
cdr3_nt: TGTGCCAGCAGCTTAGTGTTGGGGCAGGGGGATCAGCCCCAGCATTTT

j_call: TRBJ2-3
d_call: TRBD2
cdr3_length: 16
v_call: TRBV15
clone_size: -
cdr3_aa: CATSREGLALTDTQYF
cdr3_nt: TGTGCCACCAGCAGAGAAGGACTAGCACTCACAGATACGCAGTATTTT

j_call: TRBJ1-1
d_call: -
cdr3_length: 13
v_call: TRBV25-1
clone_size: -
cdr3_aa: CASSGSFNTEAFF
cdr3_nt: TGTGCCAGCAGTGGGTCATTTAACACTGAAGCTTTCTTT

j_call: TRBJ1-3
d_call: -
cdr3_length: 13
v_call: TRBV2
clone_size: -
cdr3_aa: CASSELAGNTIYF
cdr3_nt: TGTGCCAGCTCGGAGTTGGCTGGAAACACCATATATTTT